This T cell receptor beta chain came from a study of blood T cell repertoires in COVID-19 (TCRdb year 2020). For the wider study: Collaborator samples came from the United States, Italy and Spain and covered acute and convalescent phases of COVID-19. The material from the prospective study consisted of cDNA or gDNA derived from T cells, B-cell-depleted T cells, or PBMCs. Deeply sampled blood TCRbeta repertoires from subjects exposed to, actively infected with, or recovered from COVID-19 were included in the dataset. A freely available public database, intended as a resource for researchers studying the immune response to SARS-CoV-2, is where the repertoires were released. Samples were obtained from the ongoing ImmuneRACE study (first 160 participants) and from about 1,300 subjects provided by 6 global collaborators. Sample metadata almost always included a de-identified subject ID, COVID-19 status, age in years and sex. Where available, HLA class I and class II types were taken from metadata supplied by the sample provider and were not determined by assay-based typing. What the study reported, not specific to this receptor: How much clinical and demographic metadata was included differed by source and by participant, and the metadata was provided uncurated.

Whole blood was collected in K2EDTA tubes by collaborating institutions according to the institutions' own protocols. For TCRbeta analysis, collaborators shipped samples in one of three forms: frozen whole blood, isolated PBMCs, or DNA extracted from either of those sample types. Clipping removes 5 bases from V and 0 bases from J, with 5 as the unmatched junction base count. Reading from cysteine to phenylalanine, the CDR3 counts 17 amino acids. The entry retains the CDR3 DNA only, 51 bases that are in frame from base 1. Taken from the germline V gene (reference sequence), the CDR1 and CDR2 loops are LNHDA and SQIVND. TCRbeta CDR3 regions were amplified from genomic DNA using the immunoSEQ Assay, a bias-controlled multiplex PCR. Processing in the source paper ran as follows. The number of nucleated cells in each sample was estimated from the amplification of reference gene primers within the assay. To quantify the absolute abundance of each unique TCRbeta CDR3 rearrangement, sequence reads were collapsed and filtered. For each sample, productive Simpson clonality was calculated as the square root of Simpson's diversity index across productive rearrangements. This is the immuneACCESS table as TCRdb keeps it, with only in-frame sequences that have V and J called. A part of the clones is gone; compared with another copy, unresolved V genes explain less than half, and the rest is unexplained. V and J calls and clone size come straight from that table; D and trimming were deduced from the DNA. The sample profile shows about 200,000 clones; approximately 84% of them were found once. About 6.9% of the sample lies in the top ten.

As concerns this clone: Its recognized antigen is unknown. No base quality information exists; no much larger clone differs at one position.

The material sequenced was peripheral blood. The TCR originated in a human donor with acute or convalescent COVID-19. The donor label of this sample is uncertain. This sequence uses TRBV19 and TRBJ2-6, with 9 bases matching TRBD1. The nucleotide sequence reads TGTGCCAGTAGTGTCGGACAGGGGTACTCTGGGGCCAACGTCCTGACTTTC. This gives the protein CASSVGQGYSGANVLTF. With the rest looked up from the reference TRBV19 and TRBJ2-6 genes rather than sequenced, the full variable domain is DGGITQSPKYLFRKEGQNVTLSCEQNLNHDAMYWYRQDPGQGLRLIYYSQIVNDFQKGDIAEGYSVSREKKESFPLTVTSAQKNPTAFYLCASSVGQGYSGANVLTFGAGSRLTVL.